One and the same sample provided the 21 T cell receptor beta chains below, sequenced in a study of shared clonotypes between healthy human individuals. Measured with immunoSEQ multiplex PCR; TCRdb has only the in-frame clones, and not every one. The sample includes about 1.5 million clones, 98% of them seen just once. The sample comprised naive CD4+ T cells sorted from blood. Subset here: CD45RA+ positively selected. The receptor set was obtained from a man aged 30 to 39 in good health.

The V and J genes are TRBV19 and TRBJ2-7; D is ambiguous. The germline gives CDR1 LNHDA, CDR2 SQIVND (reference sequence). The ends were cut back, 5 bases at V and 3 bases at J, with 11 bases in the middle. The CDR3 contains 13 residues. CDR3 in amino acids: CASSGSILYEQYF. The CDR3 DNA reads TGTGCCAGTAGTGGTTCCATACTCTACGAGCAGTACTTC. Drawing the rest from reference TRBV19 and TRBJ2-7, the complete variable domain is DGGITQSPKYLFRKEGQNVTLSCEQNLNHDAMYWYRQDPGQGLRLIYYSQIVNDFQKGDIAEGYSVSREKKESFPLTVTSAQKNPTAFYLCASSGSILYEQYFGPGTRLTVT.

This clone appeared once. The J gene is TRBJ2-1, the V gene TRBV30, with 11 bases identical to TRBD2. This CDR3 is built from 15 residues. V gave up 5 bases and J gave up 5 bases; unmatched junction bases: 8. CDR1 is GTSNPN, CDR2 SVGIG, per germline (reference sequence). CDR3 in DNA: TGTGCCTGGTCGAAACTAGCGGGGGTCCACAATGAGCAGTTCTTC. It encodes CAWSKLAGVHNEQFF.

This clone came up once. Other DNA sequences in the same sample also yield this CDR3. The chain has TRBV2 and TRBJ2-3; D call uncertain. The CDR3 runs 13 residues. V was cut by 2 bases and J by 1 base, with 4 bases left in between. Germline CDR1 and CDR2: SNHLY and FYNNEI. CDR3 amino acids: CASSEIRTDTQYF. CDR3 sequence (DNA): TGTGCCAGCAGTGAAATCCGCACAGATACGCAGTATTTT.

This chain uses TRBV2 with TRBJ2-3, with D hard to call. V was trimmed by 1 base and J by 11 bases, leaving 10 bases between them. Germline V CDR1 and CDR2: SNHLY, FYNNEI. The CDR3 sequence is 12 residues long. CDR3 DNA sequence: TGTGCCAGCAGTGAAGATGGGTGGGGGCAGTATTTT. Protein sequence: CASSEDGWGQYF.

The CDR3 coding sequence is TGTGCCAGCAGCGCTCCCGGGACCCCAGCGCAGTATTTT. This gives the protein CASSAPGTPAQYF. The chain recombines TRBV5-4 with TRBJ2-3; either TRBD1 or TRBD2 may fit D (5 bases each). The CDR3 consists of 13 residues. The V gene's germline CDR1 is SGHNT and CDR2 YYREEE (reference sequence). The V and J ends lost 4 bases and 10 bases respectively, with 16 bases between them.

The chain uses TRBV6-6 and TRBJ1-5; 7 nucleotides agree with TRBD1. The CDR3 runs 13 residues. The V segment lost 5 bases and the J segment 9 bases; nucleotides outside the gene matches: 7. Germline loops: CDR1 MNHNY, CDR2 SVGAGI (reference sequence). Here the CDR3 reads CASSLTGVVPQHF. The CDR3 DNA reads as TGTGCCAGCAGTCTTACAGGGGTAGTGCCCCAGCATTTT.

As to this clone: The limits of the CDR3 on the DNA are not certain, so only TCRdb's listed CDR3 is given. The chain couples TRBV6-5 to TRBJ1-2. Germline CDR1 MNHEY, CDR2 SVGAGI. From its first to its last residue, the CDR3 has 14 amino acids. The CDR3 is CASSSDFRGYGYTF.

The chain uses TRBV29-1 and TRBJ2-7, with 8 nucleotides matching TRBD1. This CDR3 spans 14 amino acids. V gave up 7 bases and J gave up 2 bases; unmatched junction bases: 10. CDR1 and CDR2 from the germline V gene are SQVTM and ANQGSEA. CDR3 DNA: TGCAGCGCCAAATACCAGGGGGCTGCCTACGAGCAGTACTTC. Its protein is CSAKYQGAAYEQYF.

The DNA of the CDR3 is TGTGCCAGCAGTTACTCGTCCCTGAACACTGAAGCTTTCTTT. Its protein product is CASSYSSLNTEAFF. This chain connects TRBV6-5 to TRBJ1-1; D call uncertain. CDR3 length: 14 amino acids. Trimming stripped 0 bases from V and 0 bases from J, with 5 bases between. The germline gives CDR1 MNHEY, CDR2 SVGAGI.

This clone has only one observation. In the same sample, other DNA sequences code for this CDR3. V gene TRBV18 combines with J gene TRBJ2-5, with D possibly TRBD2 on 7 matching bases. The CDR3 has 14 amino acids. Trimming removed 3 bases at V and 5 bases at J, with 13 bases between. CDR1 is KGHSH and CDR2 is LQKENI in the germline V gene. CDR3 coding DNA: TGTGCCAGCTCACCCTCCGCGGGGGCGGAGACCCAGTACTTC. It is translated as CASSPSAGAETQYF.

CDR3: CASRTTGLAGRYEQYF. The DNA for the CDR3 is TGTGCCAGCAGGACGACCGGACTAGCGGGAAGGTACGAGCAGTACTTC. The V call is TRBV6-6, the J call TRBJ2-7; 12 bases agree with TRBD2. This CDR3 comprises 16 residues. CDR1 is MNHNY, CDR2 SVGAGI, per germline (reference sequence). V was clipped by 6 bases and J by 4 bases; unmatched bases: 10.

This clone was observed a single time. The J gene is TRBJ2-1, the V gene TRBV5-1; TRBD1 matches 7 bases. Germline V lookup: CDR1 SGHRS, CDR2 YFSETQ. V lost 0 bases and J lost 8; bases outside the gene matches: 8. The CDR3 is 15 residues long. Written as DNA, the CDR3 is TGCGCCAGCAGCTTGGATGCACAGGGGACGGATGAGCAGTTCTTC. This sequence encodes CASSLDAQGTDEQFF.

The rearrangement links TRBV10-3 to TRBJ1-3, with 9 bases matching TRBD1. J lost 4 bases, V lost 8 bases, and 0 bases had no gene match. The CDR3 totals 12 residues. Germline V lookup: CDR1 ENHRY, CDR2 SYGVKD. The CDR3 here is CAIGQGGNTIYF. The DNA of the CDR3 is TGTGCCATCGGACAGGGGGGAAACACCATATATTTT.

The genes are TRBV7-2 and TRBJ2-6; 12 bases line up with TRBD1. Germline CDR1 SGHTA, CDR2 FQGNSA. V lost 5 bases, J lost 4 bases, and 9 bases stayed unmatched. This CDR3 has 18 amino acids. The CDR3 DNA reads as TGTGCCAGCAGCCTACCGGGACAGGGGGCGTCGGGGGCCAACGTCCTGACTTTC. Protein: CASSLPGQGASGANVLTF.

This chain connects TRBV7-9 to TRBJ2-3; TRBD2 aligns across 9 bases. Losses at the gene ends were 5 bases for V and 3 bases for J; bases not matched to a gene: 9. CDR1 SEHNR and CDR2 FQNEAQ come from the germline V gene (reference sequence). The CDR3 loop spans 16 amino acids. DNA for the CDR3: TGTGCCAGCAGCCCAGGGACTAGCAGTGGGACAGATACGCAGTATTTT. Translating gives CASSPGTSSGTDTQYF.

The chain employs TRBV5-1 and TRBJ1-1; D is ambiguous. CDR1 and CDR2 (germline): SGHRS, YFSETQ. V shed 4 bases and J shed 7 bases, with 14 bases lying between them. CDR3 length equals 13 residues. CDR3 DNA sequence: TGCGCCAGCAGCCGAGGGCCTCGGGGTGAAGCTTTCTTT. As protein: CASSRGPRGEAFF. The full variable domain, its missing parts supplied by reference TRBV5-1 and TRBJ1-1, is KAGVTQTPRYLIKTRGQQVTLSCSPISGHRSVSWYQQTPGQGLQFLFEYFSETQRNKGNFPGRFSGRQFSNSRSEMNVSTLELGDSALYLCASSRGPRGEAFFGQGTRLTVV.

The chain links TRBV7-2 to TRBJ2-2, with D maybe TRBD2 (6 bases). The CDR3 is 15 residues long. The germline gives CDR1 SGHTA, CDR2 FQGNSA. V shed 5 bases and J shed 6 bases, with 16 bases lying between them. The CDR3 bases are TGTGCCAGCAGCCTCTCCGGGAGACGTGCCGGGGAGCTGTTTTTT. Translation: CASSLSGRRAGELFF.

The rearrangement joins TRBV15 to TRBJ2-6; 10 positions match TRBD1. The germline V gene encodes CDR1 LNHNV and CDR2 YYDKDF (reference sequence). The CDR3 has 21 amino acids. J was trimmed by 3 bases and V by 1 base; bases with no gene match: 15. Written as DNA, the CDR3 is TGTGCCACCAGCAGAGTGGGACAGGGGTCGCCCCTAGCTCTTGGGGCCAACGTCCTGACTTTC. Residues: CATSRVGQGSPLALGANVLTF.

The chain links TRBV10-2 to TRBJ2-1, with 11 bases aligning to TRBD2. The V gene's germline CDR1 is WSHSY and CDR2 SAAADI. CDR3 length: 18 amino acids. V lost 1 base and J lost 7; bases outside the gene matches: 12. For the CDR3, the DNA is TGCGCCAGCAGTGAGTTGCTTCCGGGACTAGCGGTCAGAAATGAGCAGTTCTTC. This encodes CASSELLPGLAVRNEQFF.

This chain links TRBV5-1 with TRBJ2-3, with D perhaps given as TRBD1 or TRBD2 (5 bases each). Trimming stripped 6 bases from V and 8 bases from J, with 19 bases between. Looked up from germline, CDR1 is SGHRS and CDR2 is YFSETQ. This CDR3 contains 14 residues. CDR3: CASIAGPGRGTQYF. CDR3 DNA sequence: TGCGCCAGCATTGCCGGTCCGGGACGGGGTACGCAGTATTTT.

The V gene is TRBV28, the J gene TRBJ2-7, with TRBD1 matching over 9 bases. V lost 5 bases to trimming and J lost 0 bases; unmatched junction nucleotides: 5. CDR1 is MDHEN, CDR2 SYDVKM, per germline. The CDR3 sequence is 15 residues long. The chain's CDR3 is CASSAPGQGSYEQYF. The CDR3, as DNA: TGTGCCAGCAGTGCTCCGGGACAGGGCTCCTACGAGCAGTACTTC.